Listed here are 31 T cell receptor beta chains from one sample, sequenced in a study of OX40 agonist ivuxolimab in advanced cancers. Sequencing was performed with immunoSEQ multiplex PCR; in TCRdb, only in-frame clones are kept and a portion is missing. The sample holds around 80,000 clones, roughly 88% seen once. Sequencing used CD4+ or CD8+ T cells sorted from blood, obtained in a trial of the OX40 agonist ivuxolimab. The receptors stem from an adult with an advanced solid tumor such as melanoma, head and neck, liver or kidney cancer.

The chain has TRBV6-1 and TRBJ2-5; D remains ambiguous. Germline CDR1 MNHNS, CDR2 SASEGT. The CDR3 runs to 14 residues. The V and J ends lost 6 bases and 0 bases respectively, with 11 bases between them. The DNA of the CDR3 is TGTGCCAGCAGCTATCGGACCGACCAAGAGACCCAGTACTTC. Translated, it gives CASSYRTDQETQYF.

The chain recombines TRBV18 with TRBJ2-2; perhaps TRBD1 as D (5 bases). CDR1 is KGHSH and CDR2 is LQKENI in the germline V gene. This CDR3 has 15 residues. Trimming took 1 base from V and 4 from J, leaving 10 bases between them. For the CDR3, the DNA is TGTGCCAGCTCACCACGCAGGGATACCACCGGGGAGCTGTTTTTT. Encoded protein: CASSPRRDTTGELFF.

The rearrangement joins TRBV9 to TRBJ2-6; TRBD2 aligns across 14 bases. The CDR3 extends over 18 amino acids. Germline lookup yields CDR1 SGDLS and CDR2 YYNGEE. The V gene end was trimmed by 3 bases and the J gene end by 1 base; junction bases not matched to a gene: 3. CDR3 amino acids: CASSGRLAGGSGANVLTF. The CDR3, as DNA: TGTGCCAGCAGCGGAAGACTAGCGGGGGGGTCTGGGGCCAACGTCCTGACTTTC.

The rearrangement links TRBV2 to TRBJ2-3; 8 nucleotides line up with TRBD1. Per the germline V gene, CDR1 is SNHLY and CDR2 is FYNNEI. The CDR3 is 14 residues long. The trim removed 7 bases at V and 3 bases at J, leaving 6 bases unmatched. The CDR3 DNA follows: TGTGCCAGCAACCCAGGGGGCGCGACAGATACGCAGTATTTT. Encoded protein: CASNPGGATDTQYF.

The chain links TRBV5-6 to TRBJ2-4; D is uncertain. Germline lookup yields CDR1 SGHDT and CDR2 YYEEEE. This CDR3 is 13 amino acids long. Trimming cost V 0 bases and J 8 bases, with 9 bases left between them. CDR3 amino acids: CASSLGSVDIQYF. CDR3 DNA: TGTGCCAGCAGCTTGGGTTCTGTGGACATTCAGTACTTC.

This clone has ten or more counts. J is TRBJ2-1 and V is TRBV7-3; D is perhaps TRBD1 (7 bases). The V end was cut by 2 bases, the J end by 5 bases, with 10 bases between. Germline CDR1 reads SGHTA; CDR2 reads FQGTGA. The CDR3 extends over 14 amino acids. The CDR3 sequence: CASSLRRGHNEQFF. In DNA, the CDR3 is TGTGCCAGCAGCTTACGGAGGGGGCACAATGAGCAGTTCTTC.

V is TRBV19 and J is TRBJ2-7; 9 positions agree with TRBD1. The CDR3 covers 13 residues. Germline loops: CDR1 LNHDA, CDR2 SQIVND (reference sequence). Losses at the gene ends were 5 bases for V and 2 bases for J; bases not matched to a gene: 1. The CDR3 is CASSGQGPYEQYF. Here the CDR3 DNA reads TGTGCCAGTAGTGGACAGGGGCCCTACGAGCAGTACTTC.

This clone came up once. The chain couples TRBV28 to TRBJ2-3; 9 bases map to TRBD2. Germline assignment: CDR1 MDHEN and CDR2 SYDVKM. V lost 6 bases and J lost 4; bases outside the gene matches: 23. CDR3 length equals 20 residues. CDR3 residues: CASSPLGSGRSLTGSDTQYF. The CDR3 bases are TGTGCCAGCAGCCCGCTGGGTAGCGGGAGATCCCTTACGGGGTCAGATACGCAGTATTTT.

The V call is TRBV19, the J call TRBJ1-2; D call uncertain. V dropped 4 bases and J dropped 4 bases, with 13 bases sitting between them. This CDR3 is 14 amino acids long. Germline V gene sequence: CDR1 LNHDA, CDR2 SQIVND (reference sequence). This CDR3 reads CASSTGQQAYGYTF. The CDR3 region has the DNA TGTGCCAGTAGTACCGGTCAGCAGGCCTATGGCTACACCTTC.

The chain couples TRBV4-2 to TRBJ1-5; 10 nucleotides align to TRBD1. Germline values: CDR1 LGHNA, CDR2 YNFKEQ. Unmatched junction bases numbered 0, after V lost 1 base and J lost 6 bases. This CDR3 comprises 14 residues. The CDR3 DNA sequence: TGTGCCAGCAGCCAAGGGACAGGGGGTCAGCCCCAGCATTTT. Protein: CASSQGTGGQPQHF.

The CDR3 sequence is CASSNRGLAGVGDTQYF. The CDR3 DNA reads TGTGCCAGTAGTAATCGAGGACTAGCGGGAGTTGGAGATACGCAGTATTTT. V is TRBV19 and J is TRBJ2-3, with 13 bases identical to TRBD2. The germline V gene has CDR1 LNHDA and CDR2 SQIVND (reference sequence). The CDR3 sequence is 17 residues long. Trimming took 4 bases from V and 5 from J; bases not matched to a gene: 9.

The J gene is TRBJ2-5, the V gene TRBV4-3, with D perhaps given as TRBD1 or TRBD2 (5 bases each). The V end lost 4 bases, the J end lost 1 base, and 13 bases lay between the germline ends. There are 15 residues in the CDR3. From germline, CDR1 is LGHNA and CDR2 YSLEER. The CDR3 sequence: CASSPTGTSQETQYF. The CDR3 DNA sequence: TGCGCCAGCAGCCCGACCGGGACCTCCCAAGAGACCCAGTACTTC.

The gene calls are TRBV12-5 and TRBJ2-1, with 14 positions matching TRBD2. CDR3 length: 16 residues. CDR1 and CDR2 from the germline V gene are LGHNT and FRNRAP. V trimming: 5 bases; J trimming: 5 bases; junction bases outside the gene matches: 5. For the CDR3, the DNA is TGTGCTAGTGGTCCCGGGACTAGCGGGGGTAACAATGAGCAGTTCTTC. It translates to CASGPGTSGGNNEQFF.

The gene calls are TRBV7-6 and TRBJ1-3, with TRBD1 as a possible D gene (5 bases). V was clipped by 5 bases and J by 4 bases, with 15 bases between them. Germline assignment: CDR1 SGHVS and CDR2 FNYEAQ. This CDR3 spans 15 amino acids. The CDR3 is CASSASSGTGNTIYF. For the CDR3, the DNA is TGTGCCAGCAGCGCTTCTTCGGGGACGGGAAACACCATATATTTT. The entire variable domain, with the rest obtained from reference TRBV7-6 and TRBJ1-3, is as follows: GAGVSQSPRYKVTKRGQDVALRCDPISGHVSLYWYRQALGQGPEFLTYFNYEAQQDKSGLPNDRFSAERPEGSISTLTIQRTEQRDSAMYRCASSASSGTGNTIYFGEGSWLTVV.

The chain is built from TRBV10-2 and TRBJ2-1, with 8 nucleotides matching TRBD2. V trimming: 10 bases; J trimming: 1 base; junction bases outside the gene matches: 9. This CDR3 has 15 amino acids. CDR1 and CDR2 from the germline V gene are WSHSY and SAAADI. Here the CDR3 reads CATTRIAGSYNEQFF. The CDR3 DNA is TGCGCCACAACAAGAATAGCGGGATCCTACAATGAGCAGTTCTTC.

The V call is TRBV30, the J call TRBJ2-3; D remains ambiguous. There are 17 residues in the CDR3. Germline lookup yields CDR1 GTSNPN and CDR2 SVGIG (reference sequence). Trimming stripped 2 bases from V and 1 base from J, with 19 bases between. Written as DNA, the CDR3 is TGTGCCTGGAGTCAGTCGTTAGGCAGACTCCGCACAGATACGCAGTATTTT. It translates to CAWSQSLGRLRTDTQYF.

V is TRBV11-2 and J is TRBJ1-1; D is undetermined. Germline CDR1 SGHAT, CDR2 FQNNGV. Trimming removed 4 bases at V and 3 bases at J, with 9 bases between. The CDR3 is made up of 13 amino acids. The CDR3 nucleotides are TGTGCCAGCAGCTCACTCGGATACACTGAAGCTTTCTTT. Translation gives CASSSLGYTEAFF.

The rearrangement joins TRBV28 to TRBJ1-2, with D perhaps TRBD1 (6 bases). The ends were cut back, 6 bases at V and 7 bases at J, with 21 bases in the middle. The germline CDR1 and CDR2 sequences are MDHEN and SYDVKM. The CDR3 length is 15 residues. The CDR3 DNA is TGTGCCAGCAGCAGTAACTCAGGGGTATCCTCTGGCTACACCTTC. Protein sequence: CASSSNSGVSSGYTF.

The V call is TRBV6-1, the J call TRBJ1-5; possible D gene TRBD1, 6 bases. CDR1 and CDR2 from the germline V gene are MNHNS and SASEGT. The CDR3 runs to 15 residues. Trimming shortened V by 6 bases and J by 2 bases, and 14 bases separated the two germline ends. CDR3 coding DNA: TGTGCCAGCAGCCCTACAGGGATAGGCAATCAGCCCCAGCATTTT. This sequence encodes CASSPTGIGNQPQHF.

The chain joins TRBV28 to TRBJ1-4, with D possibly being TRBD1 (6 bases). Trimming left V 7 bases short and J 8 bases short, with 20 bases between. This CDR3 is built from 15 residues. The V gene's germline CDR1 is MDHEN and CDR2 SYDVKM. For the CDR3, the DNA is TGTGCCAGCACCCCATGGCAGGGGAGGGGGGAAAAACTGTTTTTT. Translating it yields CASTPWQGRGEKLFF. Using reference TRBV28 and TRBJ1-4 for the parts outside the CDR3, the full variable domain is DVKVTQSSRYLVKRTGEKVFLECVQDMDHENMFWYRQDPGLGLRLIYFSYDVKMKEKGDIPEGYSVSREKKERFSLILESASTNQTSMYLCASTPWQGRGEKLFFGSGTQLSVL.

A single count supports this clone. The genes are TRBV10-3 and TRBJ2-5, with D possibly TRBD1 on 6 matching bases. The CDR3 is made up of 12 amino acids. CDR1 ENHRY and CDR2 SYGVKD come from the germline V gene. V was shortened by 6 bases and J by 2 bases, with 7 bases between the two germline ends. CDR3 bases: TGTGCCATCAGGGACAGACAAGAGACCCAGTACTTC. Its translation: CAIRDRQETQYF.

The chain has TRBV7-8 and TRBJ2-7; the D is unclear. Looked up from germline, CDR1 is SGHVS and CDR2 is FQNEAQ. Trimming stripped 10 bases from V and 7 bases from J, with 14 bases between. CDR3 length: 11 residues. The CDR3 DNA is TGTGCCACCGCCGACGGCTGGGAGCAGTACTTC. Its translation is CATADGWEQYF. The whole variable domain, remainder taken from reference TRBV7-8 and TRBJ2-7, is GAGVSQSPRYKVAKRGQDVALRCDPISGHVSLFWYQQALGQGPEFLTYFQNEAQLDKSGLPSDRFFAERPEGSVSTLKIQRTQQEDSAVYLCATADGWEQYFGPGTRLTVT.

This chain links TRBV7-2 with TRBJ2-3; D uncertain. V gave up 3 bases and J gave up 2 bases, with 15 bases separating them. Germline lookup yields CDR1 SGHTA and CDR2 FQGNSA. CDR3 length: 16 residues. The CDR3 DNA reads TGTGCCAGCAGCTTCCTACCGATTCAGAACACAGATACGCAGTATTTT. Encoded protein: CASSFLPIQNTDTQYF.

The rearrangement links TRBV18 to TRBJ1-1; D gene unclear. Germline CDR1 is KGHSH and CDR2 is LQKENI. Trimming stripped 6 bases from V and 1 base from J, with 6 bases between. The CDR3 extends over 12 amino acids. CDR3 nucleotide sequence: TGTGCCAGCTCGCTACAGAACACTGAAGCTTTCTTT. Residues: CASSLQNTEAFF.

This chain's CDR3 is CASSPGTSGLEQFF. CDR3 nucleotide sequence: TGCGCCAGCAGCCCGGGGACTAGCGGTCTTGAGCAGTTCTTC. J is TRBJ2-1 and V is TRBV5-1; 11 bases line up with TRBD2. CDR3 length: 14 residues. From germline, CDR1 is SGHRS and CDR2 YFSETQ. Germline trimming cut 4 bases from V and 9 bases from J; bases unmatched to any gene: 6. Looking up the rest from reference TRBV5-1 and TRBJ2-1 gives the full variable domain: KAGVTQTPRYLIKTRGQQVTLSCSPISGHRSVSWYQQTPGQGLQFLFEYFSETQRNKGNFPGRFSGRQFSNSRSEMNVSTLELGDSALYLCASSPGTSGLEQFFGPGTRLTVL.

V is TRBV14 and J is TRBJ2-7; D is ambiguous. Trimming shortened V by 2 bases and J by 4 bases, and 12 bases separated the two germline ends. The CDR3 sequence is 14 residues long. Per the germline V gene, CDR1 is SGHDN and CDR2 is FVKESK. CDR3 residues: CASSQKGQLYEQYF. DNA for the CDR3: TGTGCCAGCAGCCAAAAGGGCCAATTATACGAGCAGTACTTC.

The chain uses TRBV5-4 and TRBJ2-5, with D possibly being TRBD1 (6 bases). V lost 3 bases and J lost 5, with 17 bases in between. The CDR3 has 15 amino acids. The germline CDR1 and CDR2 sequences are SGHNT and YYREEE (reference sequence). The chain's CDR3 is CASSWGLKGKETQYF. The CDR3 region has the DNA TGTGCCAGCAGCTGGGGGCTAAAGGGGAAGGAGACCCAGTACTTC.

The CDR3 sequence is CASSLRQGQGYGYTF. The DNA for the CDR3 is TGCGCCAGCAGCTTACGACAGGGTCAAGGGTATGGCTACACCTTC. This chain links TRBV4-3 with TRBJ1-2; 7 nucleotides align to TRBD1. The CDR3 has 15 amino acids. V was clipped by 5 bases and J by 5 bases; unmatched bases: 11. Germline V lookup: CDR1 LGHNA, CDR2 YSLEER.

The J gene is TRBJ1-4, the V gene TRBV19; D is undetermined. The CDR3 has 14 amino acids. Germline V gene data show CDR1 as LNHDA and CDR2 as SQIVND (reference sequence). Trimming pared 3 bases from V and 0 bases from J, leaving 5 bases between. CDR3 sequence (DNA): TGTGCCAGTAGTATTTGGCCAACTAATGAAAAACTGTTTTTT. It codes for CASSIWPTNEKLFF.

This clone was seen a single time. V is TRBV27 and J is TRBJ2-5; D remains ambiguous. The CDR3 consists of 11 residues. The V end was cut by 3 bases, the J end by 11 bases, with 10 bases between. CDR1 is MNHEY and CDR2 is SMNVEV in the germline V gene (reference sequence). CDR3: CASSLGVRQYF. The CDR3 bases are TGTGCCAGCAGTTTGGGTGTACGGCAGTACTTC.

The chain combines TRBV9 with TRBJ2-1, with 10 positions matching TRBD1. Germline lookup yields CDR1 SGDLS and CDR2 YYNGEE. This CDR3 comprises 15 residues. V gave up 0 bases and J gave up 10 bases; unmatched junction bases: 7. For the CDR3, the DNA is TGTGCCAGCAGCGTAGAATTGGGACAGGGGAGAGAGCAGTTCTTC. Residues: CASSVELGQGREQFF.